This entry lists 25 T cell receptor beta chains sequenced from one sample in a study of cytomegalovirus exposure and HLA in healthy donors. Sequencing used immunoSEQ multiplex PCR; TCRdb keeps in-frame clones, though not all of them. The repertoire consists of more than 250,000 clones, with roughly 87% occurring once and the leading ten covering approximately 1%. What was sequenced was PBMCs. The source of these receptors is a woman under 40 in good health and CMV-seropositive.

The chain uses TRBV27 and TRBJ1-2; D is undetermined. This CDR3 has 13 residues. Germline V lookup: CDR1 MNHEY, CDR2 SMNVEV (reference sequence). Trimming removed 3 bases from V and 0 bases from J, with 5 bases in between. In DNA, the CDR3 is TGTGCCAGCAGTTTCGGGCCTAACTATGGCTACACCTTC. Its translation: CASSFGPNYGYTF.

This clone was found once. The gene calls are TRBV4-3 and TRBJ2-3, with 9 bases fitting TRBD2. The germline V gene encodes CDR1 LGHNA and CDR2 YSLEER. V lost 4 bases, J lost 4 bases, and 6 bases stayed unmatched. The CDR3 is 15 amino acids. CDR3 sequence reads: CASSPGTSHPDTQYF. The CDR3 bases are TGCGCCAGCAGCCCTGGGACTAGCCATCCAGATACGCAGTATTTT.

This chain uses TRBV5-1 with TRBJ2-7, with D hard to call. The CDR3 extends over 12 amino acids. The germline V and J ends were trimmed by 4 bases and 3 bases, with 8 bases remaining between them. Germline V gives CDR1 SGHRS, CDR2 YFSETQ. The CDR3 loop is CASSTDNYEQYF. CDR3 in DNA: TGCGCCAGCAGCACTGACAACTACGAGCAGTACTTC.

This clone was recorded only once. The CDR3 protein is CASSSLRLNYGYTF. CDR3 nucleotide sequence: TGCGCCAGCAGCTCGCTTAGACTAAACTATGGCTACACCTTC. This rearrangement joins TRBV5-1 to TRBJ1-2; unclear D gene. The CDR3 is 14 amino acids. Germline CDR1 and CDR2: SGHRS and YFSETQ. The V and J ends lost 3 bases and 2 bases respectively, with 11 bases between them.

V and J are TRBV4-2 and TRBJ2-6; D unresolved. Looked up from germline, CDR1 is LGHNA and CDR2 is YNFKEQ. Trimming stripped 1 base from V and 4 bases from J, with 8 bases between. The CDR3 covers 15 residues. For the CDR3, the DNA is TGTGCCAGCAGCCAAGTCAGGCTCGGGGCCAACGTCCTGACTTTC. It is translated as CASSQVRLGANVLTF.

The genes are TRBV25-1 and TRBJ1-1; D unresolved. Germline CDR1 and CDR2: MGHDK and SYGVNS. The CDR3 contains 13 residues. V lost 1 base, J lost 1 base, and 4 bases lay in between. CDR3 region: CASSELGNTEAFF. For the CDR3, the DNA is TGTGCCAGCAGTGAATTAGGGAACACTGAAGCTTTCTTT.

The chain's CDR3 is CASSGRRLGATEAFF. Here the CDR3 DNA reads TGTGCCAGCAGCGGCCGGAGACTAGGGGCCACTGAAGCTTTCTTT. The rearrangement joins TRBV11-1 to TRBJ1-1, with TRBD1 as a possible D gene (5 bases). Trimming pared 5 bases from V and 4 bases from J, leaving 17 bases between. Germline CDR1 and CDR2: SGHAT and FQDESV (reference sequence). The CDR3 spans 15 residues.

The chain couples TRBV28 to TRBJ2-1; 14 nucleotides agree with TRBD2. V shed 5 bases and J 8 bases; nucleotides not matched to a gene: 11. The CDR3 spans 17 residues. The germline V gene encodes CDR1 MDHEN and CDR2 SYDVKM. CDR3 residues: CASSARTGTSGSDEQFF. CDR3 bases: TGTGCCAGCAGTGCTAGGACAGGGACTAGCGGGAGTGATGAGCAGTTCTTC.

V is TRBV9 and J is TRBJ1-2; D is unclear. The CDR3 is 15 residues long. Germline-derived CDR1 and CDR2 are SGDLS and YYNGEE. The V and J ends lost 0 bases and 0 bases respectively, with 9 bases between them. The CDR3 DNA follows: TGTGCCAGCAGCGTAGCTCTAGATACTAACTATGGCTACACCTTC. Translation: CASSVALDTNYGYTF.

This clone was observed a few times. This rearrangement joins TRBV7-9 to TRBJ2-5; a weak D match, TRBD2 (5 bases). Per germline, CDR1 SEHNR and CDR2 FQNEAQ (reference sequence). The CDR3 extends over 12 amino acids. Trimming shortened V by 8 bases and J by 2 bases, and 9 bases separated the two germline ends. The CDR3 DNA follows: TGTGCCAGCGAACTAGAGCAAGAGACCCAGTACTTC. Its protein product is CASELEQETQYF.

The chain recombines TRBV28 with TRBJ1-2, with TRBD1 identical over 10 bases. CDR3 length: 15 residues. Germline V CDR1 and CDR2: MDHEN, SYDVKM. The V segment lost 6 bases and the J segment 8 bases; nucleotides outside the gene matches: 12. The CDR3 DNA reads as TGTGCCAGCAGGAGACCCCGACAGGGGGCGGGGGGCTACACCTTC. Protein sequence: CASRRPRQGAGGYTF.

A word on this clone: The sample has other DNA sequences that encode this CDR3 too. The chain employs TRBV29-1 and TRBJ1-5; D gene uncertain. CDR1 and CDR2 (germline): SQVTM, ANQGSEA. Trimming took off 4 bases at V and 2 bases at J, with 9 bases between the two ends. The CDR3 totals 13 residues. Here the CDR3 reads CSVGGRGNQPQHF. CDR3 nucleotides: TGCAGCGTTGGAGGTAGGGGCAATCAGCCCCAGCATTTT.

The chain employs TRBV5-1 and TRBJ1-1, with D possibly matching TRBD1 (5 bases). CDR3 length: 13 amino acids. Germline values: CDR1 SGHRS, CDR2 YFSETQ. Trimming shortened V by 4 bases and J by 3 bases, and 10 bases separated the two germline ends. The CDR3 sequence: CASSLGTHTEAFF. The DNA for the CDR3 is TGCGCCAGCAGCCTCGGGACCCACACTGAAGCTTTCTTT.

This sequence joins TRBV14 and TRBJ1-6; D is unclear. Germline assignment: CDR1 SGHDN and CDR2 FVKESK. This CDR3 is built from 15 residues. V lost 6 bases and J 0 bases, leaving 9 bases between the germline ends. CDR3 coding DNA: TGTGCCAGCAGAGAACAGAGCTCCTATAATTCACCCCTCCACTTT. Translation: CASREQSSYNSPLHF.

The chain carries TRBV23-1 and TRBJ1-5; 7 nucleotides line up with TRBD1. TRBV23-1 is an ORF; its function is uncertain. The CDR3 runs 16 residues. Trimming removed 0 bases from V and 4 bases from J; junction bases left unmatched: 6. As DNA, the CDR3 is TGCGCCAGCAGTCAATCCGGGACAGTTCCAAATCAGCCCCAGCATTTT. This translates into CASSQSGTVPNQPQHF.

This clone has only one observation. The chain uses TRBV7-8 and TRBJ1-2; no firm D call. The germline gives CDR1 SGHVS, CDR2 FQNEAQ. This CDR3 contains 12 residues. Trimming stripped 5 bases from V and 4 bases from J, with 8 bases between. The CDR3 DNA sequence: TGTGCCAGCAGCATAGGGTCCTATGGCTACACCTTC. Its translation is CASSIGSYGYTF.

The rearrangement joins TRBV7-6 to TRBJ2-7; 9 nucleotides match TRBD1. Germline V CDR1 and CDR2: SGHVS, FNYEAQ. V shed 8 bases, J shed 4 bases, and the junction held 9 bases outside the gene matches. This CDR3 is built from 14 residues. The CDR3 spells CASSEGTGTYEQYF. The CDR3 nucleotides read TGTGCCAGCTCCGAGGGGACAGGGACGTACGAGCAGTACTTC.

The chain is built from TRBV5-1 and TRBJ1-1, with TRBD1 matching over 7 bases. The length of the CDR3 is 15 residues. Looked up from germline, CDR1 is SGHRS and CDR2 is YFSETQ. J was trimmed by 3 bases and V by 3 bases; bases with no gene match: 8. The CDR3 DNA reads as TGCGCCAGCAGCTGGTCCGACAGGGACTACACTGAAGCTTTCTTT. Its translation: CASSWSDRDYTEAFF. Full variable domain (rest looked up from reference TRBV5-1 and TRBJ1-1): KAGVTQTPRYLIKTRGQQVTLSCSPISGHRSVSWYQQTPGQGLQFLFEYFSETQRNKGNFPGRFSGRQFSNSRSEMNVSTLELGDSALYLCASSWSDRDYTEAFFGQGTRLTVV.

The chain combines TRBV28 with TRBJ1-3; D is perhaps TRBD1 (5 bases). V lost 11 bases and J 0 bases, leaving 11 bases between the germline ends. The germline V gene has CDR1 MDHEN and CDR2 SYDVKM. The CDR3 has 13 residues. In DNA form, the CDR3 reads TGTGCCCACCAGGGAAGCTCTGGAAACACCATATATTTT. This codes for CAHQGSSGNTIYF.

The V call is TRBV30, the J call TRBJ2-1, with D tentatively TRBD2 (5 bases). CDR1 and CDR2 from the germline V gene are GTSNPN and SVGIG (reference sequence). The CDR3 has 14 residues. Trimming pared 0 bases from V and 10 bases from J, leaving 16 bases between. CDR3 nucleotide sequence: TGTGCCTGGAGTGTAAAGGGTAGCCCGGGGGAGCAGTTCTTC. It translates to CAWSVKGSPGEQFF.

J is TRBJ2-2 and V is TRBV27, with 10 bases matching TRBD2. The junction had 8 bases not matched to a gene; V was cut back by 5 bases and J by 5 bases. Germline assignment: CDR1 MNHEY and CDR2 SMNVEV (reference sequence). CDR3 length: 16 residues. CDR3 sequence: CASSPGLAARTGELFF. CDR3 bases: TGTGCCAGCAGTCCCGGACTAGCGGCTAGGACCGGGGAGCTGTTTTTT.

The chain carries TRBV7-6 and TRBJ1-2, with TRBD1 as a possible D gene (6 bases). V lost 5 bases, J lost 5 bases, and 24 bases lay in between. This CDR3 is built from 17 residues. Germline V gene sequence: CDR1 SGHVS, CDR2 FNYEAQ. The CDR3 is CASSEGDIPLFGYGYTF. The CDR3, as DNA: TGTGCCAGCAGCGAGGGGGACATCCCTTTATTTGGGTATGGCTACACCTTC.

The rearrangement uses TRBV27 and TRBJ2-5; 10 bases are shared with TRBD1. CDR3 size: 15 residues. In germline, CDR1 is MNHEY, CDR2 SMNVEV (reference sequence). The V segment lost 5 bases and the J segment 5 bases; nucleotides outside the gene matches: 8. The CDR3 sequence: CASSIGQGVLETQYF. The DNA of the CDR3 is TGTGCCAGCAGTATCGGACAGGGGGTCTTGGAGACCCAGTACTTC.

The chain recombines TRBV27 with TRBJ1-2, with no clear D. V shed 6 bases and J shed 8 bases, with 13 bases lying between them. CDR1 MNHEY and CDR2 SMNVEV come from the germline V gene (reference sequence). There are 12 residues in the CDR3. The CDR3 DNA reads as TGTGCCAGCAGGGAAGGGCGATGGGGCTACACCTTC. Translation gives CASREGRWGYTF.

The chain couples TRBV25-1 to TRBJ2-5; tentative D call: TRBD2 (6 bases). CDR3 length equals 12 residues. CDR1 is MGHDK, CDR2 SYGVNS, per germline. The V gene lost 11 bases and the J gene lost 5 bases, with 15 bases spanning the gap. Here the CDR3 reads CACGGFRETQYF. Here the CDR3 DNA reads TGTGCCTGTGGGGGGTTTCGCGAGACCCAGTACTTC.